This note documents a single T cell receptor (beta chain) sequence. Its specificity is unknown. This record comes from a study of T cell repertoires in cytomegalovirus infection. Study summary: It was recently identified HLA-C-restricted and well-studied HLA-B-restricted CMV epitopes that the study used. The public TCR beta signatures pointed to both CMV infection and matching HLA type.

TCRdb called the reads again in MiXCR, with one record for every CDR3 protein. The table records 150,000 or so distinct CDR3 sequences, 30% to 40% of them present only once. V was pared by 1 base and J by 4 bases, with 6 bases between. CDR3 length equals 13 residues. The source material was CD8+ T cells from cultured PBMCs, sampled from culture after CMV antigen stimulation. The sequence derives from a human donor in good health (CMV status not recorded). Some clones in this sample may be carry-over from other donors' samples. The chain recombines TRBV12-3 or TRBV12-4 with TRBJ2-3; D is unresolved. CDR3: CASSLVVADTQYF. CDR3 DNA sequence: TGTGCCAGCAGTTTAGTGGTGGCAGATACGCAGTATTTT.